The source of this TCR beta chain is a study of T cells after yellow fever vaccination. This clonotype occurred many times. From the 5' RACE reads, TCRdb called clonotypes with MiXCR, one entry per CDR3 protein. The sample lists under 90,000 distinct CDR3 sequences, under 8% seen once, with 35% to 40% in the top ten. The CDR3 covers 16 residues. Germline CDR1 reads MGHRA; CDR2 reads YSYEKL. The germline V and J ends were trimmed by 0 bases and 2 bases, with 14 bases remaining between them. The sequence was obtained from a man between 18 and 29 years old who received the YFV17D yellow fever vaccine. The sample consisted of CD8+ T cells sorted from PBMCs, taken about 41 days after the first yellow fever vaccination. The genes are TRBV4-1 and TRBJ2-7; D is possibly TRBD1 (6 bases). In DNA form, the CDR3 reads TGCGCCAGCAGCCAAGAACCCGGGACAAGACCCTACGAGCAGTACTTC. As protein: CASSQEPGTRPYEQYF.